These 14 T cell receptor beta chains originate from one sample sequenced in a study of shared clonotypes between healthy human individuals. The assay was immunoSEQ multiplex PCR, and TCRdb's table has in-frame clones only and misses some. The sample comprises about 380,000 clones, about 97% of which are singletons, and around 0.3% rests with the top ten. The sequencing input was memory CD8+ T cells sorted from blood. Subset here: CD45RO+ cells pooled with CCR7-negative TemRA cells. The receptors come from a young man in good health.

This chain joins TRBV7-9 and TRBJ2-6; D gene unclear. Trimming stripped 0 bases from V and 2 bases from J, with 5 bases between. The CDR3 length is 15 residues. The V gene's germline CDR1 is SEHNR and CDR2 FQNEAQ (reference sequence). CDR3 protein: CASSLASTGANVLTF. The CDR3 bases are TGTGCCAGCAGCTTAGCCTCTACTGGGGCCAACGTCCTGACTTTC.

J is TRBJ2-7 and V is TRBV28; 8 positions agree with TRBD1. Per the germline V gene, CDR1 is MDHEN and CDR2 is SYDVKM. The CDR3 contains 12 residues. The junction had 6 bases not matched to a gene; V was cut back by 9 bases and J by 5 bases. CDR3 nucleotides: TGTGCCAGTCAGGACAGGGCCCACGAGCAGTACTTC. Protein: CASQDRAHEQYF.

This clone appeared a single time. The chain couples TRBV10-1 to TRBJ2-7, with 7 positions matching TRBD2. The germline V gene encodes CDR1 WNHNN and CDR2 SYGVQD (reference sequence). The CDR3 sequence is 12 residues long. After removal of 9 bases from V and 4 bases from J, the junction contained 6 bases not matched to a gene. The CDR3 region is CARRTSGYEQYF. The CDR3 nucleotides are TGCGCCAGGAGGACTAGTGGGTACGAGCAGTACTTC.

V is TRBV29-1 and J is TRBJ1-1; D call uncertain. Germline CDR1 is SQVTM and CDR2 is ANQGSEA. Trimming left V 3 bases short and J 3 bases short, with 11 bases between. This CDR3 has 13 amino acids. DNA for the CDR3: TGCAGCGTTGAGGTCAGGTCGGACACTGAAGCTTTCTTT. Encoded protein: CSVEVRSDTEAFF.

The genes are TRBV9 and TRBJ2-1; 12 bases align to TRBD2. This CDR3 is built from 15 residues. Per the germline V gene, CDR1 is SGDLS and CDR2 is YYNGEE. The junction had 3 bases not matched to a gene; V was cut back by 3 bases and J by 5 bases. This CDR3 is CASSARLAGDNEQFF. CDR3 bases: TGTGCCAGCAGCGCTCGACTAGCGGGAGACAATGAGCAGTTCTTC.

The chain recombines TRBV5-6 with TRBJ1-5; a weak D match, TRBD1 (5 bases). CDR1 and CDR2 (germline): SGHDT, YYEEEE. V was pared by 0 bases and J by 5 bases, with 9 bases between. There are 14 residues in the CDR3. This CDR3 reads CASSLGPTDQPQHF. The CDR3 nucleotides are TGTGCCAGCAGCTTGGGCCCGACAGATCAGCCCCAGCATTTT.

CDR3 nucleotides: TGTGCCAGCAGTCCCCCCGACTCCCTAGCCAAAAACATTCAGTACTTC. It codes for CASSPPDSLAKNIQYF. This chain links TRBV28 with TRBJ2-4; D gene unclear. CDR3 length: 16 residues. V lost 5 bases and J lost 0, with 14 bases in between. Germline V CDR1 and CDR2: MDHEN, SYDVKM.

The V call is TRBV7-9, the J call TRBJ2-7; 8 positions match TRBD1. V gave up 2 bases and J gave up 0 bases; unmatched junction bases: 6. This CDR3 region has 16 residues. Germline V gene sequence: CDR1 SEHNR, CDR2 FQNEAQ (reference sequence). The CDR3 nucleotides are TGTGCCAGCAGCTTATCCCGGGACAGGAGCTCCTACGAGCAGTACTTC. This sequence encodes CASSLSRDRSSYEQYF.

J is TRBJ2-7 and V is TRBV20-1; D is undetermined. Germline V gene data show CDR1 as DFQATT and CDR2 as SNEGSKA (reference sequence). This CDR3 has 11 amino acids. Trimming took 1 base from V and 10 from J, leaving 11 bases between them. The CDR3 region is CSARVGPGQYF. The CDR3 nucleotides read TGCAGTGCTAGAGTGGGCCCAGGTCAGTACTTC.

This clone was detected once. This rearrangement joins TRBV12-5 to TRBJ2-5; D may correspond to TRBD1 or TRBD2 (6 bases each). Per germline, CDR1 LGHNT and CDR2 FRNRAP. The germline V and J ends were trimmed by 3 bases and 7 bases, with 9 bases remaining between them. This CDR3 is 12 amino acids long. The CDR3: CASGFGGGTQYF. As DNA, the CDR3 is TGTGCTAGTGGTTTCGGGGGCGGGACCCAGTACTTC.

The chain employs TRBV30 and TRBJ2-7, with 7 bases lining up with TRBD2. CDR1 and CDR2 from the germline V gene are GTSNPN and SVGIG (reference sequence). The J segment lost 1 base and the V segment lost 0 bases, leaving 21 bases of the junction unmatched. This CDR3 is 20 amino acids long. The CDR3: CAWSVRGWGLHKLGSYEQYF. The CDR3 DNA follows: TGTGCCTGGAGTGTACGAGGATGGGGACTACACAAATTAGGGTCCTACGAGCAGTACTTC.

CDR3 amino acids: CASSLFGGRGNTIYF. CDR3 DNA sequence: TGTGCCAGCAGCTTATTTGGGGGCAGGGGAAACACCATATATTTT. The chain combines TRBV7-2 with TRBJ1-3, with TRBD1 as a possible D gene (6 bases). V was pared by 2 bases and J by 4 bases, with 12 bases between. CDR3 size: 15 residues. From germline, CDR1 is SGHTA and CDR2 FQGNSA.

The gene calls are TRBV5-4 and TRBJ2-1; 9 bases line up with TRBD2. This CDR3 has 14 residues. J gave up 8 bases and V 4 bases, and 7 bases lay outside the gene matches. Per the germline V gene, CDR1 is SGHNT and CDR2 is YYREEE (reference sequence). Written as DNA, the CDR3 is TGTGCCAGCAGCACCGTAGCGGGAGTCGATGAGCAGTTCTTC. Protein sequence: CASSTVAGVDEQFF.

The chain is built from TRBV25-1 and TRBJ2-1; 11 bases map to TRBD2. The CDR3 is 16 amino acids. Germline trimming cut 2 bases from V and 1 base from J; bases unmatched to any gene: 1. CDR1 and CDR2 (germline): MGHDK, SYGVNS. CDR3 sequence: CASSEVAGGSYNEQFF. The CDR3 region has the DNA TGTGCCAGCAGTGAAGTAGCGGGAGGGTCCTACAATGAGCAGTTCTTC.